The source of this TCR beta chain is a study of post-analysis software for immune sequencing data. The authors incorporated unique molecular identifiers into the TCR beta cDNA libraries. TCRdb recomputed calls from the PCR reads with MiXCR, one row per CDR3 protein. The table shows approximately 770,000 distinct CDR3 sequences, with about 45% occurring only once. Study-level results: Higher frequency in patients than in controls was seen for about 5 TRBV segments, with TRBV5-6, TRBV5-1 and TRBV20-1 among them.

This clonotype has only a few counts. Its antigen is unidentified. CDR1 is SEHNR and CDR2 is FQNEAQ in the germline V gene (reference sequence). Trimming stripped 5 bases from V and 11 bases from J, with 15 bases between. The CDR3 totals 12 residues. This chain connects TRBV7-9 to TRBJ2-5; tentatively, D is TRBD2 (6 bases). The receptor was isolated from a girl between 10 and 17 years old with multiple sclerosis. Source material: blood. Here the CDR3 reads CASSIRGLEQYF. The CDR3 region has the DNA TGTGCCAGCAGCATCCGGGGGTTGGAGCAGTACTTC.